The 20 T cell receptor beta chains in this list originate from one sample, sequenced in a study of control samples from healthy donors and cancer patients. Assay: immunoSEQ multiplex PCR; the TCRdb copy retains only in-frame clones and omits some. The sample has approximately 130,000 clones, 80% to 90% seen once. Material: blood. The receptors were gathered from a man younger than 40 in good health.

V is TRBV5-6 and J is TRBJ2-3; unclear D gene. V was clipped by 5 bases and J by 1 base, with 11 bases between them. CDR1 SGHDT and CDR2 YYEEEE come from the germline V gene. This CDR3 spans 14 amino acids. DNA of the CDR3: TGTGCCAGCAGTCAACCCCCTCGCACAGATACGCAGTATTTT. Protein sequence: CASSQPPRTDTQYF.

The V and J genes are TRBV5-6 and TRBJ2-7, with TRBD2 identical over 10 bases. Germline V gives CDR1 SGHDT, CDR2 YYEEEE. The CDR3 sequence is 15 residues long. With V trimmed by 3 bases and J by 4 bases, 7 bases remained unmatched. The CDR3 DNA reads as TGTGCCAGCAGCTCCCGGACTAGCGGCCCATACGAGCAGTACGTC. Its translation is CASSSRTSGPYEQYV.

This sequence joins TRBV9 and TRBJ2-5; 15 nucleotides align to TRBD2. The V and J ends lost 4 bases and 5 bases, in that order; junction bases with no gene match: 3. Per the germline V gene, CDR1 is SGDLS and CDR2 is YYNGEE. The CDR3 loop spans 15 amino acids. The DNA of the CDR3 is TGTGCCAGCAGCATAGGGACTAGCGGGGGGGAGACCCAGTACTTC. The encoded protein is CASSIGTSGGETQYF.

This clone was counted a single time. J is TRBJ1-5 and V is TRBV19; weak D call: TRBD1 (5 bases). With 6 bases removed from V and 4 bases from J, the gap between germline ends came to 16 bases. The CDR3 consists of 15 residues. The V gene's germline CDR1 is LNHDA and CDR2 SQIVND (reference sequence). The DNA for the CDR3 is TGTGCCAGTAGCCTTATGGACGGACAAAATCAGCCCCAGCATTTT. Its translation: CASSLMDGQNQPQHF.

This chain connects TRBV14 to TRBJ1-1; D may be TRBD1 (5 bases). CDR1 SGHDN and CDR2 FVKESK come from the germline V gene. V was trimmed by 4 bases and J by 10 bases, leaving 19 bases between them. The CDR3 has 14 amino acids. CDR3 region: CASSPRALVGGAFF. CDR3 nucleotides: TGTGCCAGCAGCCCTCGCGCCCTCGTGGGGGGAGCTTTCTTT. Together with reference TRBV14 and TRBJ1-1, the CDR3 gives the full variable domain: EAGVTQFPSHSVIEKGQTVTLRCDPISGHDNLYWYRRVMGKEIKFLLHFVKESKQDESGMPNNRFLAERTGGTYSTLKVQPAELEDSGVYFCASSPRALVGGAFFGQGTRLTVV.

The chain employs TRBV15 and TRBJ1-5; D is possibly TRBD1 (6 bases). CDR3 length: 19 residues. The V gene lost 0 bases and the J gene lost 1 base, with 19 bases spanning the gap. CDR1 and CDR2 from the germline V gene are LNHNV and YYDKDF (reference sequence). The CDR3 DNA is TGTGCCACCAGCAGAGACGCCGGTACAGGGTCCGTAAGCAATCAGCCCCAGCATTTT. It encodes CATSRDAGTGSVSNQPQHF.

This chain links TRBV11-3 with TRBJ1-1; perhaps TRBD1 as D (6 bases). CDR1 and CDR2 (germline): SGHNT, YENEEA. This CDR3 is built from 14 residues. V gave up 4 bases and J gave up 2 bases, with 11 bases separating them. The CDR3 DNA reads TGTGCCAGCAGCTCCACAGGGAGAAACACTGAAGCTTTCTTT. Its translation is CASSSTGRNTEAFF.

Written as DNA, the CDR3 is TGTGCCAGCAATTCCGCCGGACCCTCACCGAACACTGAAGCTTTCTTT. As protein: CASNSAGPSPNTEAFF. The V and J genes are TRBV28 and TRBJ1-1; no clear D. CDR3 size: 16 residues. V lost 7 bases to trimming and J lost 1 base, with 19 bases between them. Germline CDR1 and CDR2: MDHEN and SYDVKM.

Written as DNA, the CDR3 is TGCGCCAGCAGCATTAACGGGAATCAGCCCCAGCATTTT. It specifies CASSINGNQPQHF. The rearrangement links TRBV5-1 to TRBJ1-5; D remains unclear. Trimming removed 4 bases from V and 4 bases from J, with 9 bases in between. The germline V gene has CDR1 SGHRS and CDR2 YFSETQ. The CDR3 runs to 13 residues.

The V and J genes are TRBV6-2 or TRBV6-3 and TRBJ2-7; D perhaps matches TRBD1 (5 bases). The germline V gene has CDR1 MNHEY and CDR2 SVGEGT. CDR3 size: 13 residues. The ends were cut back, 4 bases at V and 2 bases at J, with 9 bases in the middle. DNA for the CDR3: TGTGCCAGCAGTTTAACAGGAACCTACGAGCAGTACTTC. Protein sequence: CASSLTGTYEQYF.

This clone was observed a single time. The chain is built from TRBV3-1 (or the pseudogene TRBV3-2) and TRBJ2-4; D is unresolved. The CDR3 extends over 12 amino acids. CDR1 and CDR2 (germline): LGHDT, YNNKEL (reference sequence). Trimming took off 2 bases at V and 9 bases at J, with 8 bases between the two ends. CDR3 loop: CASSQSSAIQYF. CDR3 sequence (DNA): TGTGCCAGCAGCCAATCTTCCGCCATTCAGTACTTC.

This chain uses TRBV12-5 with TRBJ1-3; D gene ambiguous. CDR1 and CDR2 (germline): LGHNT, FRNRAP. The CDR3 totals 14 residues. V was pared by 2 bases and J by 3 bases, with 8 bases between. The CDR3 protein is CASGLLAGGNTIYF. CDR3 DNA: TGTGCTAGTGGTTTGTTGGCGGGTGGAAACACCATATATTTT.

In this sample, this clone turned up a few times. The J gene is TRBJ1-1, the V gene TRBV6-5; no clear D. CDR3 length equals 14 residues. Germline CDR1 and CDR2: MNHEY and SVGAGI. V was pared by 7 bases and J by 0 bases, with 12 bases between. The CDR3 DNA is TGTGCCAGCACACCGACACCGATGAACACTGAAGCTTTCTTT. This sequence encodes CASTPTPMNTEAFF.

Only one count was recorded for this clone. V gene TRBV3-1 (or the pseudogene TRBV3-2) combines with J gene TRBJ1-1; D may be TRBD1 (6 bases). V lost 1 base and J lost 4, with 10 bases in between. CDR1 and CDR2 from the germline V gene are LGHDT and YNNKEL (reference sequence). The CDR3 contains 14 residues. The CDR3 region is CASSQVEGGTEAFF. The CDR3 DNA follows: TGTGCCAGCAGCCAAGTTGAAGGGGGCACTGAAGCTTTCTTT.

CDR3 sequence (DNA): TGTGCCAGCAGCCAAGGCTTCGGGGAGCTGTTTTTT. Its protein product is CASSQGFGELFF. V and J are TRBV4-2 and TRBJ2-2; D is ambiguous. CDR3 size: 12 residues. CDR1 and CDR2 from the germline V gene are LGHNA and YNFKEQ. Trimming cost V 1 base and J 7 bases, with 4 bases left between them.

This clone is medium-sized in the sample. The CDR3 bases are TGTGCCTCTAGAGGGCCCTTCTCTAACTATGGCTACACCTTC. It is translated as CASRGPFSNYGYTF. The genes are TRBV10-3 and TRBJ1-2; D call uncertain. The germline CDR1 and CDR2 sequences are ENHRY and SYGVKD. The ends were cut back, 11 bases at V and 0 bases at J, with 16 bases in the middle. The CDR3 extends over 14 amino acids.

V is TRBV20-1 and J is TRBJ1-6, with a weak D call TRBD1 (6 bases). Germline V gives CDR1 DFQATT, CDR2 SNEGSKA (reference sequence). The CDR3 is 15 residues long. The V and J ends lost 3 bases and 7 bases respectively, with 16 bases between them. The CDR3 nucleotides read TGCAGTGCTAGTCGTCCGGACAGCCAAAATTCACCCCTCCACTTT. Amino acid sequence: CSASRPDSQNSPLHF.

The rearrangement joins TRBV12-5 to TRBJ1-5, with a tentative D call TRBD1 (6 bases). The CDR3 has 14 residues. Germline V gene data show CDR1 as LGHNT and CDR2 as FRNRAP. V dropped 2 bases and J dropped 9 bases, with 14 bases sitting between them. DNA for the CDR3: TGTGCTAGTGGTTTGTCGGGGGGCCAAGGGCCCCAGCATTTT. It specifies CASGLSGGQGPQHF.

This clone was seen only a few times. The chain employs TRBV10-1 and TRBJ1-1, with D perhaps matching TRBD1 (6 bases). V gave up 5 bases and J gave up 3 bases, with 13 bases separating them. The CDR3 is 14 amino acids. The germline V gene has CDR1 WNHNN and CDR2 SYGVQD (reference sequence). The DNA of the CDR3 is TGCGCCAGCAGTTCACAGGGTTTGTACACTGAAGCTTTCTTT. The encoded protein is CASSSQGLYTEAFF.

The chain employs TRBV5-8 and TRBJ2-1; a possible D gene is TRBD1 (6 bases). Germline-derived CDR1 and CDR2 are SGHTS and YDEGEE. CDR3 length equals 13 residues. Trimming took 3 bases from V and 12 from J, leaving 16 bases between them. This chain's CDR3 is CASSSRQVLGQFF. Written as DNA, the CDR3 is TGTGCCAGCAGCTCACGACAGGTCCTTGGGCAGTTCTTC.